These 2 T cell receptor beta chains share one sample of origin, sequenced in a study of T cells expressing NK-cell markers. Using the 5' RACE reads, TCRdb records one entry per CDR3 protein without DNA. The listing records around 470,000 distinct CDR3 sequences. Specimen: blood T cells: a sorted CD56 or NKG2C T cell subset, CD4+ or CD8+ T cells, or bulk PBMC T cells (not recorded which). The receptors derive from a woman between 50 and 59 years old in good health.

The V call is TRBV29-1, the J call TRBJ2-1; TCRdb indicates TRBD2, and absent DNA this call remains unverified. The CDR3 has 13 residues. Germline CDR1 and CDR2: SQVTM and ANQGSEA. CDR3 protein: CSARPPRLAEQFF.

V usage is TRBV5-6 and J usage is TRBJ2-1. Germline V lookup: CDR1 SGHDT, CDR2 YYEEEE. This CDR3 is built from 14 residues. The CDR3 here is CASSLALGSDEQFF.